This T cell receptor (beta chain) was recovered during a study of monozygotic twins with inflammatory bowel disease. Remarks on this clonotype: Its target is unknown.

With the 5' RACE reads reprocessed, TCRdb shows one record per CDR3 protein and no DNA. The sample table sets out around 410,000 distinct CDR3 sequences. CDR1 is SGHRS and CDR2 is YFSETQ in the germline V gene. This CDR3 has 15 amino acids. Study outcomes and limitations: Lower sharing of clonotypes with other individuals was seen in IBD patients than in healthy twins. This was most marked in patients showing signs of disease activity. Some repertoire variability may stem from patients' differing immunosuppressive treatments.

The chain recombines TRBV5-1 with TRBJ2-3; checking the TCRdb D call of TRBD2 is not possible without DNA. The material sequenced was blood. This receptor was obtained from a human donor with ulcerative colitis or Crohn's disease, or a healthy co-twin of an affected twin (not recorded which). CDR3: CASSLKRGITDTQYF. Based on the CDR3 plus reference TRBV5-1 and TRBJ2-3, the full variable domain is KAGVTQTPRYLIKTRGQQVTLSCSPISGHRSVSWYQQTPGQGLQFLFEYFSETQRNKGNFPGRFSGRQFSNSRSEMNVSTLELGDSALYLCASSLKRGITDTQYFGPGTRLTVL.